Listed below are T cell receptor beta chains from one sample, sequenced in a study of monozygotic twins with inflammatory bowel disease. Reanalyzing the 5' RACE reads, TCRdb keeps one entry per CDR3 protein, without DNA. The sample includes 300,000 to 400,000 distinct CDR3 sequences. Specimen: blood. The receptors stem from a human donor with ulcerative colitis or Crohn's disease, or a healthy co-twin of an affected twin (not recorded which). Both conserved end residues are part of each CDR3. The order of the fields is V gene, J gene, CDR3 protein.

V: TRBV29-1
J: TRBJ2-2
CDR3: CSVEWWTGPPGELFF

V: TRBV3-1
J: TRBJ1-5
CDR3: CASSPQGALYSNQPQHF

V: TRBV30
J: TRBJ1-3
CDR3: CAWSLKGAYGNTIYF

V: TRBV12-3/TRBV12-4
J: TRBJ2-2
CDR3: CASSSNRGGGTGELFF

V: TRBV5-1
J: TRBJ2-3
CDR3: CASRDRRGDTQYF

V: TRBV7-2
J: TRBJ2-6
CDR3: CASSALWVSGANVLTF

V: TRBV20-1
J: TRBJ2-5
CDR3: CSARPFLRGPQETQYF

V: TRBV27
J: TRBJ1-2
CDR3: CASSYRTGTNYGYTF

V: TRBV7-2
J: TRBJ2-1
CDR3: CASSIGGASYNEQFF

V: TRBV14
J: TRBJ2-7
CDR3: CASRVDGTYEQYF

V: TRBV7-9
J: TRBJ2-7
CDR3: CASSLTGLATYEQYF

V: TRBV20-1
J: TRBJ2-3
CDR3: CSARTGGAADTQYF

V: TRBV19
J: TRBJ1-2
CDR3: CASSPFLRDGYTF

V: TRBV11-1
J: TRBJ2-3
CDR3: CASSYLLAGGPVGDTQYF

V: TRBV14
J: TRBJ2-2
CDR3: CASSQARGPTWELFF

V: TRBV12-3/TRBV12-4
J: TRBJ2-5
CDR3: CASSLAGGKTETQYF